Listed below are T cell receptor beta chains from one sample, sequenced in a study of cytomegalovirus exposure and HLA in healthy donors. Generated by immunoSEQ multiplex PCR, the TCRdb table keeps only in-frame clones and is missing some. This sample carries around 91,000 clones, around 80% of them seen once, and the ten largest clones take approximately 4.8%. Sequencing used PBMCs. The receptors were gathered from a male donor in good health and CMV-seropositive. CDR3s include the opening cysteine and the closing phenylalanine or tryptophan. The D gene is left open where the match is weak. Clone size, where shown, is once, few, many, or a class for clones that have expanded.

J gene: TRBJ2-7; D gene: NA; clone size: NA; V gene: TRBV27; CDR3 DNA: TGTGCCAGCAGTCCCCGGGTGAGGAGGGACGAGCAGTACTTC; CDR3 protein: CASSPRVRRDEQYF
J gene: TRBJ2-5; D gene: TRBD2; clone size: NA; V gene: TRBV2; CDR3 DNA: TGTGCCAGCAGTGAATGGGGGCTAGCGGGGCAAGAGACCCAGTACTTC; CDR3 protein: CASSEWGLAGQETQYF
J gene: TRBJ2-1; D gene: NA; clone size: few; V gene: TRBV7-8; CDR3 DNA: TGTGCCAGCAGCCCACAGCGGGCAAGCTCCTACAATGAGCAGTTCTTC; CDR3 protein: CASSPQRASSYNEQFF
J gene: TRBJ1-4; D gene: TRBD1; clone size: NA; V gene: TRBV2; CDR3 DNA: TGTGCCAGCTCCCACGACAGGGAGAATGAAAAACTGTTTTTT; CDR3 protein: CASSHDRENEKLFF
J gene: TRBJ2-7; D gene: TRBD2; clone size: NA; V gene: TRBV4-2; CDR3 DNA: TGTGCCAGCAGCTACCCGGGACTACTTCGATACGAGCAGTACTTC; CDR3 protein: CASSYPGLLRYEQYF
J gene: TRBJ1-2; D gene: NA; clone size: NA; V gene: TRBV29-1; CDR3 DNA: TGCAGCGTACCCCGGACAGCTATATATGGCTACACCTTC; CDR3 protein: CSVPRTAIYGYTF
J gene: TRBJ2-1; D gene: TRBD2; clone size: NA; V gene: TRBV28; CDR3 DNA: TGTGCCAGCAGTTCCCCCCCACTACTCAGCGGGGTAAACAATGAGCAGTTCTTC; CDR3 protein: CASSSPPLLSGVNNEQFF
J gene: TRBJ1-5; D gene: TRBD1; clone size: NA; V gene: TRBV28; CDR3 DNA: TGTGCCAGCAGGAAAAGACAGGGGGCGGATTTCAGCAATCAGCCCCAGCATTTT; CDR3 protein: CASRKRQGADFSNQPQHF
J gene: TRBJ2-5; D gene: TRBD2; clone size: NA; V gene: TRBV7-6; CDR3 DNA: TGTGCCAGCACCCTAGGGCAGGTAGCGGGTGTTAAAGAGACCCAGTACTTC; CDR3 protein: CASTLGQVAGVKETQYF
J gene: TRBJ2-7; D gene: NA; clone size: NA; V gene: TRBV28; CDR3 DNA: TGTGCCAGCAGATCAGGGTCCTACGAGCAGTACTTC; CDR3 protein: CASRSGSYEQYF
J gene: TRBJ1-4; D gene: TRBD1; clone size: NA; V gene: TRBV5-6; CDR3 DNA: TGTGCCAGCAGCTCCACCGGACAGGGAAAAGAAAAACTGTTTTTT; CDR3 protein: CASSSTGQGKEKLFF
J gene: TRBJ2-1; D gene: TRBD2; clone size: NA; V gene: TRBV5-1; CDR3 DNA: TGCGCCAGCAGCCTCTCGGGACGGGAGGATCTAGAGTCAAGGCAGTTCTTC; CDR3 protein: CASSLSGREDLESRQFF
J gene: TRBJ2-7; D gene: TRBD1; clone size: NA; V gene: TRBV6-5; CDR3 DNA: TGTGCCAGCAGCTACGGGACAGGGTTATTGAACGAGCAGTACTTC; CDR3 protein: CASSYGTGLLNEQYF
J gene: TRBJ1-3; D gene: NA; clone size: NA; V gene: TRBV5-5; CDR3 DNA: TGTGCCAGCAGCTTGGCTTCAGCGACTGGAAACACCATATATTTT; CDR3 protein: CASSLASATGNTIYF
J gene: TRBJ2-7; D gene: NA; clone size: NA; V gene: TRBV28; CDR3 DNA: TGTGCCAGCAGTCGCGGTCAGGGCCAGCACGAGCAGTACTTC; CDR3 protein: CASSRGQGQHEQYF
J gene: TRBJ1-1; D gene: NA; clone size: few; V gene: TRBV30; CDR3 DNA: TGTGCCTGGAGTGTAGGGCAGGGAGGCACTGAAGCTTTCTTT; CDR3 protein: CAWSVGQGGTEAFF
J gene: TRBJ2-7; D gene: TRBD1; clone size: NA; V gene: TRBV29-1; CDR3 DNA: TGCAGCGTTGCTCTCGGGAGCATGACAGGGGTCCCCTACGAGCAGTACTTC; CDR3 protein: CSVALGSMTGVPYEQYF
J gene: TRBJ1-2; D gene: NA; clone size: NA; V gene: TRBV19; CDR3 DNA: TGTGCCAGTAGTATTTTTGCTACGCCTAACTATGGCTACACCTTC; CDR3 protein: CASSIFATPNYGYTF
J gene: TRBJ1-5; D gene: NA; clone size: NA; V gene: TRBV28; CDR3 DNA: TGTGCCAGCAGTTTACAGGGAGGAGGTGGGGTGGGGAATCAGCCCCAGCATTTT; CDR3 protein: CASSLQGGGGVGNQPQHF
J gene: TRBJ2-5; D gene: TRBD2; clone size: NA; V gene: TRBV27; CDR3 DNA: TGTGCCAGCAGTTTCGACGGGGAGGGTTGGCAGACCCAGTACTTC; CDR3 protein: CASSFDGEGWQTQYF
J gene: TRBJ2-1; D gene: TRBD2; clone size: NA; V gene: TRBV9; CDR3 DNA: TGTGCCAGCAGCGTAAACCCTAGCGGGTACAATGAGCAGTTCTTC; CDR3 protein: CASSVNPSGYNEQFF
J gene: TRBJ2-5; D gene: NA; clone size: once; V gene: TRBV6-1; CDR3 DNA: TGTGCCAGCAGTGAAGCCGGGATCGGGCAAGAGACCCAGTACTTC; CDR3 protein: CASSEAGIGQETQYF
J gene: TRBJ1-3; D gene: NA; clone size: NA; V gene: TRBV27; CDR3 DNA: TGTGCCAGCAGTCTCAGGGGCTCTGGAAACACCATATATTTT; CDR3 protein: CASSLRGSGNTIYF
J gene: TRBJ2-1; D gene: TRBD2; clone size: NA; V gene: TRBV5-1; CDR3 DNA: TGCGCCAGCAGCGGCCTAGCGGGAAACAATGAGCAGCTCTTC; CDR3 protein: CASSGLAGNNEQLF
J gene: TRBJ2-7; D gene: TRBD2; clone size: few; V gene: TRBV28; CDR3 DNA: TGTGCCAGCAGCTCTTCCCGGCCGTCGACTAGCGGGGGCTACGAGCAGTACTTC; CDR3 protein: CASSSSRPSTSGGYEQYF
J gene: TRBJ1-6; D gene: NA; clone size: NA; V gene: TRBV7-6; CDR3 DNA: TGTGCCAGCAGCCGAAGCCCAGGCGGGAATTCACCCCTCCACTTT; CDR3 protein: CASSRSPGGNSPLHF
J gene: TRBJ1-4; D gene: NA; clone size: NA; V gene: TRBV2; CDR3 DNA: TGTGCCAGCAGTGATGGGGGACACGGTGAAAAACTGTTTTTT; CDR3 protein: CASSDGGHGEKLFF
J gene: TRBJ1-2; D gene: TRBD1; clone size: NA; V gene: TRBV27; CDR3 DNA: TGTGCCAGCAGTGCCGGGGACAGGGGTTTTACCTATGGCTACACCTTC; CDR3 protein: CASSAGDRGFTYGYTF
J gene: TRBJ2-7; D gene: TRBD2; clone size: NA; V gene: TRBV28; CDR3 DNA: TGTGCCAGCAGTCGTAGCGGGACTTACGAGCAGTACTTC; CDR3 protein: CASSRSGTYEQYF
J gene: TRBJ2-4; D gene: NA; clone size: NA; V gene: TRBV12-2; CDR3 DNA: TGTGCAAAGCTGAGTAAAAACATTCAGTACTTC; CDR3 protein: CAKLSKNIQYF
J gene: TRBJ2-1; D gene: NA; clone size: NA; V gene: TRBV21-1; CDR3 DNA: TGTGCCAGCAGCAGTAGCGGTGACGACTACAATGAGCAGTTCTTC; CDR3 protein: CASSSSGDDYNEQFF
J gene: TRBJ2-1; D gene: NA; clone size: NA; V gene: TRBV28; CDR3 DNA: TGTGCCAGCAGCCTCCAAGATGAGAGTATAGATGAGCAGTTCTTC; CDR3 protein: CASSLQDESIDEQFF
J gene: TRBJ1-5; D gene: NA; clone size: NA; V gene: TRBV28; CDR3 DNA: TGTGCCAGCATTTCCCTTTATAGCAATCAGCCCCAGCATTTT; CDR3 protein: CASISLYSNQPQHF
J gene: TRBJ1-6; D gene: NA; clone size: NA; V gene: TRBV9; CDR3 DNA: TGTGCCAGCAGACAGACAGGAATTAATTCACCCCTCCACTTT; CDR3 protein: CASRQTGINSPLHF
J gene: TRBJ1-4; D gene: NA; clone size: NA; V gene: TRBV7-9; CDR3 DNA: TGTGCCAGCAGCTCCCCCGGGGGGGGGCTGTTTTTT; CDR3 protein: CASSSPGGGLFF
J gene: TRBJ2-3; D gene: NA; clone size: once; V gene: TRBV10-3; CDR3 DNA: TGTGCCATCAGTGAGTCTTCGGACAATTCAGAGGCAGATACGCAGTATTTT; CDR3 protein: CAISESSDNSEADTQYF
J gene: TRBJ1-5; D gene: TRBD1; clone size: NA; V gene: TRBV28; CDR3 DNA: TGTGCCAGCAGTAGAACAGGGGGCGGGGGTCAGCCCCAGCATTTT; CDR3 protein: CASSRTGGGGQPQHF
J gene: TRBJ2-5; D gene: NA; clone size: few; V gene: TRBV7-9; CDR3 DNA: TGTGCCAGCAGGCTAGACGCTCGGGAGACCCAGTACTTC; CDR3 protein: CASRLDARETQYF
J gene: TRBJ1-5; D gene: NA; clone size: few; V gene: TRBV5-1; CDR3 DNA: TGCGCCAGCAGCGCTAATAGCAATCAGCCCCAGCATTTT; CDR3 protein: CASSANSNQPQHF
J gene: TRBJ2-2; D gene: TRBD2; clone size: NA; V gene: TRBV19; CDR3 DNA: TGTGCCAGTAGTATAGTCTCGGGACTAGCGGGCGGGGAGCTGTTTTTT; CDR3 protein: CASSIVSGLAGGELFF
J gene: TRBJ2-5; D gene: TRBD1; clone size: NA; V gene: TRBV19; CDR3 DNA: TGTGCCAGTAGCTATCAGGACAGGAGCACTGTAAAGACCCAGTACTTC; CDR3 protein: CASSYQDRSTVKTQYF
J gene: TRBJ2-7; D gene: TRBD1; clone size: NA; V gene: TRBV6-5; CDR3 DNA: TGTGCCAGCAGTTACTCCGGGACAGGGGGCTACGAGCAGTACTTC; CDR3 protein: CASSYSGTGGYEQYF
J gene: TRBJ1-2; D gene: NA; clone size: NA; V gene: TRBV29-1; CDR3 DNA: TGCAGCGTTGGATGGCAGGGCCGGGGCTACACCTTC; CDR3 protein: CSVGWQGRGYTF
J gene: TRBJ1-4; D gene: NA; clone size: few; V gene: TRBV7-6; CDR3 DNA: TGTGCCAGCAGCCCCCGTTATCGTCAGGGAAAGGAAAAACTGTTTTTT; CDR3 protein: CASSPRYRQGKEKLFF
J gene: TRBJ1-1; D gene: TRBD1; clone size: NA; V gene: TRBV5-1; CDR3 DNA: TGCGCCAGCAGCTTCGGACAGGGGTTGGACACTGAAGCTTTCTTT; CDR3 protein: CASSFGQGLDTEAFF
J gene: TRBJ2-5; D gene: NA; clone size: once; V gene: TRBV29-1; CDR3 DNA: TGCAGCGTTGACCCCGGTGAAGAGACCCAGTACTTC; CDR3 protein: CSVDPGEETQYF
J gene: TRBJ1-6; D gene: NA; clone size: NA; V gene: TRBV28; CDR3 DNA: TGTGCCAGCAGTAAGGACAGATCGGGCCTACCACCCCTCCACTTT; CDR3 protein: CASSKDRSGLPPLHF
J gene: TRBJ2-7; D gene: NA; clone size: NA; V gene: TRBV27; CDR3 DNA: TGTGCCAGCAGTTTTCGGCGCTGGAGCTCCTACGAGCAGTACTTC; CDR3 protein: CASSFRRWSSYEQYF
J gene: TRBJ2-2; D gene: NA; clone size: NA; V gene: TRBV6-5; CDR3 DNA: TGTGCCGTAAAGGGGGGGGGCTTGGCCGGGGAGCTGTTTTTT; CDR3 protein: CAVKGGGLAGELFF
J gene: TRBJ2-2; D gene: NA; clone size: few; V gene: TRBV19; CDR3 DNA: TGTGCCAGTAGTTCTCAGGGGAACACCGGGGAGCTGTTTTTT; CDR3 protein: CASSSQGNTGELFF